This entry concerns a single TCR delta chain. Its antigen is undetermined. The template was reverse-transcribed extracted RNA. Pooled V-gene forward primers with one constant-region reverse primer generated the CDR3 amplicons by multiplex PCR. TCRdb ran CATT on the multiplex PCR reads. The sample records 50,000 to 60,000 delta-chain clones, roughly 16% being singletons. This entry comes from a study of Vδ1+ human thymocytes. Study outcomes and limitations: In the thymus, TRG and TRD repertoires looked highly polyclonal with Gaussian CDR3 lengths.

Germline V gives CDR1 TSWWSYY, CDR2 QGS. The trim removed 0 bases at V and 0 bases at J, leaving 21 bases unmatched. This CDR3 comprises 22 residues. This chain connects TRDV1 to TRDJ1; 8 bases line up with TRDD3. Input material: Vdelta1+ gamma-delta thymocytes from the thymus. Documented subset: FACS-sorted CD3+ TCRalphabeta- TCRVdelta1+ TCRVdelta2- thymocytes. This receptor was obtained from a girl under two years old who had congenital heart surgery. CDR3 sequence (DNA): TGTGCTCTTGGGGAACTACCGCCCATCCTACAGACTGGGGGGCGGAACACCGATAAACTCATCTTT. This sequence encodes CALGELPPILQTGGRNTDKLIF.